The entry below gives a single T cell receptor (beta chain) sequence along with its context. The antigen is undetermined. TCRdb processed the 5' RACE reads again and assigns one entry to each CDR3 protein, with no DNA. The sample table sets out 400,000 to 500,000 distinct CDR3 sequences. The sample originates from a study of T cells expressing NK-cell markers. Turning to the study itself: Sorted CD3+CD56+NKG2C+, CD3+CD56+NKG2C- and CD3+CD56-NKG2C+ T-cell subsets were beta-chain profiled. Findings of the study overall: Topping the CD3+CD56-NKG2C+ fraction as well were these clonotypes, in several donors. Whether expanded NKG2C+ T cell clones were HCMV-specific remained unclear. Of CD8+ T cells, 1.0-7.0% belonged to dominant NKG2C+ clonotypes in several donors.

The CDR3 has 15 residues. Germline V lookup: CDR1 SGHVS, CDR2 FQNEAQ. This sequence was found in a woman aged 18 to 75 in good health. This chain links TRBV7-8 with TRBJ1-6. Sample: blood T cells: a sorted CD56 or NKG2C T cell subset, CD4+ or CD8+ T cells, or bulk PBMC T cells (not recorded which). The CDR3 sequence is CASRVSQTNNSPLHF.